A single T cell receptor beta chain is shown here with its context. The antigen is unknown. Trimming removed 6 bases from V and 12 bases from J, with 12 bases in between. This CDR3 region has 11 residues. The V gene's germline CDR1 is MNHEY and CDR2 SVGAGI. This specimen belongs to a study of cytomegalovirus exposure and HLA in healthy donors. Study-wide background: Earlier, 110 million or so unique TCR beta sequences were recovered from around 200 million T cells by an analysis.

Findings of the study overall: 87-base-pair reads could not separate some V segments, including TRBV6-2 and TRBV6-3. Later analysis suggested links between common viral pathogens and several top significant clusters. Only CMV serostatus was available as immune exposure information.

PCR primers comprised 60 Vbeta and 13 Jbeta primers. The assay was immunoSEQ multiplex PCR, and TCRdb's table has in-frame clones only and misses some. The sample has some 120,000 clones; about 83% are singletons. The chain has TRBV6-5 and TRBJ2-1; TRBD2 is a possible D gene (6 bases). Material: PBMCs. The sequence was obtained from a man aged 30-40 years in good health and CMV-seronegative. CDR3 DNA: TGTGCCAGCAGCCTGGGACTTGGGCAGTTCTTC. This gives the protein CASSLGLGQFF.